This T cell receptor beta chain was captured by sequencing in a study of molecular identifiers for immune sequencing clone quantification. Overall study findings and caveats: Clones carrying above 20 RNA copies accounted for over 98% of effector molecules, under 1% in naive cells.

Trimming removed 9 bases from V and 5 bases from J; junction bases left unmatched: 5. Germline CDR1 is KGHDR and CDR2 is SFDVKD. The CDR3 spans 14 residues. From the PCR reads, TCRdb called clonotypes with MiXCR, one entry per CDR3 protein. Among about 100,000 distinct CDR3 sequences, 21% were seen once, and the ten largest hold 1% to 1.2%. Details on this clonotype: The antigen is unknown.

Sorting isolated naive CD8 T cells as CD8+CD4-CCR7+CD45RA+ events. Material for sequencing was naive CD8+ T cells from blood, with Jurkat cell RNA spiked in. Stated subset: FACS-sorted CD8+CD4-CCR7+CD45RA+ naive T cells. This receptor was identified in a human donor in good health. Some libraries in this study had Jurkat cell RNA spiked in. The chain couples TRBV24-1 to TRBJ2-3, with 12 bases fitting TRBD2. This chain's CDR3 is CATEPSGGGDTQYF. The CDR3 nucleotides read TGTGCCACCGAACCTAGCGGGGGGGGAGATACGCAGTATTTT.